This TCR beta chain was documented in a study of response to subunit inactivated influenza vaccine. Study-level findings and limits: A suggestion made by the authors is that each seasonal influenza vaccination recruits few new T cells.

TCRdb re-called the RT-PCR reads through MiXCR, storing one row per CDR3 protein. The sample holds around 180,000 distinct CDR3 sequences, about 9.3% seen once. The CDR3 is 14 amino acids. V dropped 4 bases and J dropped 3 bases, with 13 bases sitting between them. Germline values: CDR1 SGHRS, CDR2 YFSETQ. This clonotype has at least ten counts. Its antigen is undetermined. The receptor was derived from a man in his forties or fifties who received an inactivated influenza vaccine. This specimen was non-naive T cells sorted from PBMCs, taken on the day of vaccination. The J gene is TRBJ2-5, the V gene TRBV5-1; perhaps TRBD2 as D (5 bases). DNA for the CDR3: TGCGCCAGCAGCCCAGAGGGAGCAGAAGAGACCCAGTACTTC. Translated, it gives CASSPEGAEETQYF.